This T cell receptor beta chain was recorded in a study of shared clonotypes between healthy human individuals. Study findings and constraints: Generally, naive subsets came out with larger estimated richness than memory subsets.

About this clone: Its antigen is still unknown.

Sequenced by immunoSEQ multiplex PCR; TCRdb stores in-frame clones only, minus some. Of around 1.4 million clones listed, approximately 98.5% are singletons. Germline V gene data show CDR1 as KGHSH and CDR2 as LQKENI. Deletions cut 3 bases from V and 7 bases from J, with 12 bases between. The CDR3 has 13 amino acids. The receptor's source is a man aged 25-45 years in good health. The chain is built from TRBV18 and TRBJ1-2; TRBD1 is a possible D gene (5 bases). The sequencing input was naive CD4+ T cells sorted from blood. As to subset: CD45RA+ positively selected. CDR3 sequence: CASSPGLSSGYTF. The CDR3 DNA sequence: TGTGCCAGCTCACCGGGACTATCCTCTGGCTACACCTTC.